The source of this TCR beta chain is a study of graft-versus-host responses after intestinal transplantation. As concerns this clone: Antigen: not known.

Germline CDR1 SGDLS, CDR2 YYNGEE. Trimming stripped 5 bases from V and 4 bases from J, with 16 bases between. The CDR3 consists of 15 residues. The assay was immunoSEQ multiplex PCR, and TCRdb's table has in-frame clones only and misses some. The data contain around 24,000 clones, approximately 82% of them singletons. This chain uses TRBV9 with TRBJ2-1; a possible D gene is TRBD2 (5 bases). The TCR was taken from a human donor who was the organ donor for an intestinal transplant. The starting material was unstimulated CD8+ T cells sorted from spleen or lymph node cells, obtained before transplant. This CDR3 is CASSPLTGEYNEQFF. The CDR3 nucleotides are TGTGCCAGCAGTCCGTTGACCGGGGAATACAATGAGCAGTTCTTC.